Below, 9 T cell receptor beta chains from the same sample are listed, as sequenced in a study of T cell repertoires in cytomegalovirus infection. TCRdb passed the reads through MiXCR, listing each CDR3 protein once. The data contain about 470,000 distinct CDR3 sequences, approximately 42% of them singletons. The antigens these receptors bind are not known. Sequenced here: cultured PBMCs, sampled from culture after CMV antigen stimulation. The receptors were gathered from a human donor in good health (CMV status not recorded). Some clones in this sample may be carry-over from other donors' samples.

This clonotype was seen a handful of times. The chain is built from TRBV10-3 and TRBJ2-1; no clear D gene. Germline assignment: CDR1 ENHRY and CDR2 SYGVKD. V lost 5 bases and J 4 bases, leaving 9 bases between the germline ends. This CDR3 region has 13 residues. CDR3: CAISYTEYNEQFF. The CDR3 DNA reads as TGTGCCATCAGTTACACGGAGTACAATGAGCAGTTCTTC.

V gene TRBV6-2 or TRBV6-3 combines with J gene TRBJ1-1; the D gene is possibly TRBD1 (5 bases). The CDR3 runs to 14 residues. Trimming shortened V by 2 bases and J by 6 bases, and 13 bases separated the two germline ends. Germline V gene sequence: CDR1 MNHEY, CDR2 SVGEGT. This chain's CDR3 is CASSYEGRGAEAFF. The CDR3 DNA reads TGTGCCAGCAGTTACGAGGGCCGGGGGGCTGAAGCTTTCTTT.

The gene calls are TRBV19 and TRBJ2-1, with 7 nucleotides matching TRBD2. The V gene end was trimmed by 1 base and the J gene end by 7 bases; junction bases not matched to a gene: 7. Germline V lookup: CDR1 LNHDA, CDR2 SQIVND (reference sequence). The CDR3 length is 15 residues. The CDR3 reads CASSIVGGSGNEQFF. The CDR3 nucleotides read TGTGCCAGTAGTATAGTGGGAGGGAGTGGGAATGAGCAGTTCTTC.

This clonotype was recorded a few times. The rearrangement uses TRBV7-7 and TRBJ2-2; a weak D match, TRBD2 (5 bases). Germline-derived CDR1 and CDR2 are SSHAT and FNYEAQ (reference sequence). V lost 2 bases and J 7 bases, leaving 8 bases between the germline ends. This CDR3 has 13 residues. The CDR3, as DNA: TGTGCCAGCAGCTTAAGCAGCGGCGGGGAGCTGTTTTTT. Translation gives CASSLSSGGELFF.

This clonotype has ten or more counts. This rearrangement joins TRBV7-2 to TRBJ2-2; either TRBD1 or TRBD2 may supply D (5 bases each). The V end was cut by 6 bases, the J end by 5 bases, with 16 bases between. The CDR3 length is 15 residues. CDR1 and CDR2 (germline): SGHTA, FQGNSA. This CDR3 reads CASSRDQRGTGELFF. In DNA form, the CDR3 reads TGTGCCAGCAGTAGGGACCAGCGAGGGACCGGGGAGCTGTTTTTT.

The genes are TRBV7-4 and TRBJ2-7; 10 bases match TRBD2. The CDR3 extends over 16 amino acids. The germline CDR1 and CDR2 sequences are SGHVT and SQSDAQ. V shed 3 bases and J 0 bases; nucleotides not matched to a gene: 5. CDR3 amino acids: CASSLLLAGSSYEQYF. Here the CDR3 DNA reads TGTGCCAGCAGCTTGCTACTAGCGGGGAGCTCCTACGAGCAGTACTTC.

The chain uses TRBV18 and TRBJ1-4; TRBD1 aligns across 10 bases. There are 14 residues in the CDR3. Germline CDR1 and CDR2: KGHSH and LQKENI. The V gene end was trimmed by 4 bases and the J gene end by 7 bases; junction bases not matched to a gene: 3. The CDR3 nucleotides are TGTGCCAGCTCACGAGACAGGGGGCTTGAAAAACTGTTTTTT. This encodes CASSRDRGLEKLFF. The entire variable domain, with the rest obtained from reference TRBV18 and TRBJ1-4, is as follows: NAGVMQNPRHLVRRRGQEARLRCSPMKGHSHVYWYRQLPEEGLKFMVYLQKENIIDESGMPKERFSAEFPKEGPSILRIQQVVRGDSAAYFCASSRDRGLEKLFFGSGTQLSVL.

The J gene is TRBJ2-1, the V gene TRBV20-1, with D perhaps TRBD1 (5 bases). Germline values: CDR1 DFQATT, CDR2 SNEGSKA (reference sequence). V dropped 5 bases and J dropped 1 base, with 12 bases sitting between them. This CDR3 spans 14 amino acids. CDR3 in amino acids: CSAPDPGSYNEQFF. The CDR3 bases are TGCAGTGCTCCCGACCCAGGGTCCTACAATGAGCAGTTCTTC.

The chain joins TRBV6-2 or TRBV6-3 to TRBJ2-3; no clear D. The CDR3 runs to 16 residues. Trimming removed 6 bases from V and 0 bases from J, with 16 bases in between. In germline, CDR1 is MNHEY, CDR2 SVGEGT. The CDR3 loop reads CASSKGLARSTDTQYF. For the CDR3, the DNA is TGTGCCAGCAGCAAAGGGCTGGCGAGGAGCACAGATACGCAGTATTTT.